The text below deals with one TCR beta chain. Deletions cut 0 bases from V and 6 bases from J, with 9 bases between. Germline CDR1 LGHDT, CDR2 YNNKEL (reference sequence). The CDR3 runs 14 residues. The entry originates in a study of blood T cell repertoires in COVID-19. Assay used: immunoSEQ multiplex PCR; TCRdb lists only in-frame clones, some missing. The sample lists approximately 84,000 clones, about nine tenths occurring once. This TCR was recovered from a human donor with active COVID-19. The donor label of this sample is uncertain. The gene calls are TRBV3-1 (or the pseudogene TRBV3-2) and TRBJ1-5; D is possibly TRBD1 (5 bases). Sequencing used peripheral blood. The CDR3 loop reads CASSQDWGVQPQHF. CDR3 DNA: TGTGCCAGCAGCCAAGATTGGGGGGTTCAGCCCCAGCATTTT.